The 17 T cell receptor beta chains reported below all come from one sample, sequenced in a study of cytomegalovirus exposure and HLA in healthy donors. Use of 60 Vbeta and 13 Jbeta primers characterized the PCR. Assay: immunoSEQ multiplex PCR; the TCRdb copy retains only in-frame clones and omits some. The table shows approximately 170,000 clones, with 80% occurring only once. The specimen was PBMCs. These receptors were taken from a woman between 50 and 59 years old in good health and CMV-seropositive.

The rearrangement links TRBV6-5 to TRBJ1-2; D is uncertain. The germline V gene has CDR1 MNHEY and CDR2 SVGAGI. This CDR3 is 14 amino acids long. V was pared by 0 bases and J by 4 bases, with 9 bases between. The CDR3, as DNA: TGTGCCAGCAGTTACTCCTGGGCAAGCTATGGCTACACCTTC. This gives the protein CASSYSWASYGYTF.

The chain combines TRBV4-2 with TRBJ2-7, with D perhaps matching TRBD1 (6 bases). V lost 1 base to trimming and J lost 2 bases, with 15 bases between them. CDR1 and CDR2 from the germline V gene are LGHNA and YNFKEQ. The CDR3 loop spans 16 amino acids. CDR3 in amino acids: CASSQVGVGGTYEQYF. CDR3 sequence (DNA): TGTGCCAGCAGCCAAGTGGGGGTAGGGGGAACCTACGAGCAGTACTTC.

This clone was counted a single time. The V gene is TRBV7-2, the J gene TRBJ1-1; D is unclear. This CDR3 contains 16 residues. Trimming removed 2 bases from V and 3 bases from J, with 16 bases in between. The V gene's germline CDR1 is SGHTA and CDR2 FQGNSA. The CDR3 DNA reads TGTGCCAGCAGCTTAATAGCGGGTGGGTTAGACACTGAAGCTTTCTTT. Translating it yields CASSLIAGGLDTEAFF.

The CDR3 protein is CSVEGIEGGYDGYTF. CDR3 nucleotides: TGCAGCGTTGAAGGGATCGAGGGCGGCTATGATGGCTACACCTTC. This chain connects TRBV29-1 to TRBJ1-2; D gene uncertain. V was trimmed by 1 base and J by 6 bases, leaving 18 bases between them. This CDR3 contains 15 residues. Germline V lookup: CDR1 SQVTM, CDR2 ANQGSEA.

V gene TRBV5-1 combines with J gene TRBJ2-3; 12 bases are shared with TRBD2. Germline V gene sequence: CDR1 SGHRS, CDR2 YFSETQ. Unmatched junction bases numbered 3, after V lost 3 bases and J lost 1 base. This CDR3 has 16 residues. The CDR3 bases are TGCGCCAGCAGCTCCCGGACTAGCGGGGGCACAGATACGCAGTATTTT. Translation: CASSSRTSGGTDTQYF.

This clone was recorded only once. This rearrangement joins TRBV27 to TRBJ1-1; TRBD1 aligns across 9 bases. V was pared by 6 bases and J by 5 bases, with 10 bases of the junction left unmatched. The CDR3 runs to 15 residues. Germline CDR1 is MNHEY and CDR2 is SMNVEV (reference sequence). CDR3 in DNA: TGTGCCAGCAGATGGGGACAGGGCGGGAGGACTGAAGCTTTCTTT. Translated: CASRWGQGGRTEAFF.

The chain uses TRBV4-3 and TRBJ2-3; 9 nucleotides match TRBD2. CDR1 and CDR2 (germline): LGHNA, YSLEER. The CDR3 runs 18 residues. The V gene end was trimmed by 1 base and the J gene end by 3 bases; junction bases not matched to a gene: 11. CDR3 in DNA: TGCGCCAGCAGCCAAGCCCTCCGGGGTAGCGGGAGAACAGATACGCAGTATTTT. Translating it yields CASSQALRGSGRTDTQYF.

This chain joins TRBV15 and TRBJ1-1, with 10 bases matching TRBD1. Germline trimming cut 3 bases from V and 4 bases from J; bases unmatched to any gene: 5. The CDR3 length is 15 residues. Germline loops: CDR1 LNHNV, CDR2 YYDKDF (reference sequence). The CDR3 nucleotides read TGTGCCACCAGCAGTCCCGGGACAGGGGTCACTGAAGCTTTCTTT. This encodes CATSSPGTGVTEAFF.

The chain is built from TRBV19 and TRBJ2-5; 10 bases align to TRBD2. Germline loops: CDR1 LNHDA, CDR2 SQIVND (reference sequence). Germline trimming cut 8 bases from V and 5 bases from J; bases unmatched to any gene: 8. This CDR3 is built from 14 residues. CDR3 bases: TGTGCCAGTGCCGGTCTAGCGGGGGTGGAGACCCAGTACTTC. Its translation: CASAGLAGVETQYF.

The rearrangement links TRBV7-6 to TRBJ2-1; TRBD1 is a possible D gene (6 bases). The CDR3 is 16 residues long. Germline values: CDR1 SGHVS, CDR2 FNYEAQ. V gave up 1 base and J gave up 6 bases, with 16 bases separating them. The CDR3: CASSLVRDTLRNEQFF. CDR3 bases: TGTGCCAGCAGCTTAGTTCGGGACACACTACGCAATGAGCAGTTCTTC. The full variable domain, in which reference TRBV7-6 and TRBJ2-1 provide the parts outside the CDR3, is GAGVSQSPRYKVTKRGQDVALRCDPISGHVSLYWYRQALGQGPEFLTYFNYEAQQDKSGLPNDRFSAERPEGSISTLTIQRTEQRDSAMYRCASSLVRDTLRNEQFFGPGTRLTVL.

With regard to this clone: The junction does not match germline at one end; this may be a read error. Written as DNA, the CDR3 is TGTGCCAGCAGCCAGGACAGGGGCTCCAACAATGAGCAGTTCTTC. This gives the protein CASSQDRGSNNEQFF. The rearrangement links TRBV5-4 to TRBJ2-1; TRBD1 aligns across 9 bases. Germline loops: CDR1 SGHNT, CDR2 YYREEE (reference sequence). The length of the CDR3 is 15 residues.

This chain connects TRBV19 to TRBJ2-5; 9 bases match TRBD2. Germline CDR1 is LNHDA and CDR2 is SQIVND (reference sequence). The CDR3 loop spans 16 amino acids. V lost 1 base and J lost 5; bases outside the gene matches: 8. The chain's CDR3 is CASSIVGGGASETQYF. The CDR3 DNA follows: TGTGCCAGTAGTATAGTCGGCGGGGGGGCCTCGGAGACCCAGTACTTC. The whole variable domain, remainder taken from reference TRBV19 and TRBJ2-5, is DGGITQSPKYLFRKEGQNVTLSCEQNLNHDAMYWYRQDPGQGLRLIYYSQIVNDFQKGDIAEGYSVSREKKESFPLTVTSAQKNPTAFYLCASSIVGGGASETQYFGPGTRLLVL.

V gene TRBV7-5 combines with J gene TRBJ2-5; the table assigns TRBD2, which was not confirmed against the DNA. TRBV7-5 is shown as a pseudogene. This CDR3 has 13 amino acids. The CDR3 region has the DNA TGTGCCAGCAGCTTAGGACTAGGAGAGACCCAGTACTTC. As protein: CASSLGLGETQYF.

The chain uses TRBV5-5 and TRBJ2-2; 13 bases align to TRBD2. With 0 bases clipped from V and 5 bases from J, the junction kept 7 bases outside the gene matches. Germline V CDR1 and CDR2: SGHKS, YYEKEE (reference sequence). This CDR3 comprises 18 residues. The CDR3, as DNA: TGTGCCAGCAGCTTGGGCGGACTAGCGGGAGTTAGGACCGGGGAGCTGTTTTTT. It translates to CASSLGGLAGVRTGELFF.

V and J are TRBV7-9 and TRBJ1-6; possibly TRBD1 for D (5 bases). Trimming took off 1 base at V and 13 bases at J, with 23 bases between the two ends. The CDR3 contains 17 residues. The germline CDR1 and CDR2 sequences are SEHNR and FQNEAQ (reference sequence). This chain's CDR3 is CASSLGFGALSKEPLHF. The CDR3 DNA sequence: TGTGCCAGCAGCTTAGGATTTGGGGCGCTTTCGAAGGAGCCCCTCCACTTT. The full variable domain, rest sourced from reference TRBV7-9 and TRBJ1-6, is DTGVSQNPRHKITKRGQNVTFRCDPISEHNRLYWYRQTLGQGPEFLTYFQNEAQLEKSRLLSDRFSAERPKGSFSTLEIQRTEQGDSAMYLCASSLGFGALSKEPLHFGNGTRLTVT.

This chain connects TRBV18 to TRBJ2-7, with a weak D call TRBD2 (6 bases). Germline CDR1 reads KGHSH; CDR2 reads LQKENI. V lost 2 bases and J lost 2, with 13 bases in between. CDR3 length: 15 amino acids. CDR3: CASSPEAGITYEQYF. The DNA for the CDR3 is TGTGCCAGCTCACCAGAGGCGGGGATAACCTACGAGCAGTACTTC. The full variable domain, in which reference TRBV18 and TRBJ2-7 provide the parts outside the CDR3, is NAGVMQNPRHLVRRRGQEARLRCSPMKGHSHVYWYRQLPEEGLKFMVYLQKENIIDESGMPKERFSAEFPKEGPSILRIQQVVRGDSAAYFCASSPEAGITYEQYFGPGTRLTVT.

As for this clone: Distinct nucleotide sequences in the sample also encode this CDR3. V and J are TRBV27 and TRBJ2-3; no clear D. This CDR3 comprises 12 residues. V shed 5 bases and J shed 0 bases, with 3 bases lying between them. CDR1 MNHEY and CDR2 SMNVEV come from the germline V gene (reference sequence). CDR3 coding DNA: TGTGCCAGCAGTCCAAGCACAGATACGCAGTATTTT. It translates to CASSPSTDTQYF.